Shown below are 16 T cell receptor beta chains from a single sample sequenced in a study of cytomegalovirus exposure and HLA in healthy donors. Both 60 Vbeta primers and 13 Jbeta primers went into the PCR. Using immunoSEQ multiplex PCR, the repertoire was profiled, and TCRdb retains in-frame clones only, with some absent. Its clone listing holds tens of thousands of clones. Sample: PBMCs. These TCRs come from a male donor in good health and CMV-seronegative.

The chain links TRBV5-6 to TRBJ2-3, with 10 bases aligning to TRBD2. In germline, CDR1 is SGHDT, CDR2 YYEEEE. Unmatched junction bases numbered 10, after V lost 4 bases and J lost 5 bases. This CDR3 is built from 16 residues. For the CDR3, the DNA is TGTGCCAGCAGCAAGGCCGGACTAGCGGAGGGAGATACGCAGTATTTT. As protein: CASSKAGLAEGDTQYF.

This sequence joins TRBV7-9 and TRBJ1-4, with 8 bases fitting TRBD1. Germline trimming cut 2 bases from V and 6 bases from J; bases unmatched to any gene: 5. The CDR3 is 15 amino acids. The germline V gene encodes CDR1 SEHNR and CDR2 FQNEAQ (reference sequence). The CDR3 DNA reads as TGTGCCAGCAGCTTAAACGAACAGGGGGATGAAAAACTGTTTTTT. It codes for CASSLNEQGDEKLFF.

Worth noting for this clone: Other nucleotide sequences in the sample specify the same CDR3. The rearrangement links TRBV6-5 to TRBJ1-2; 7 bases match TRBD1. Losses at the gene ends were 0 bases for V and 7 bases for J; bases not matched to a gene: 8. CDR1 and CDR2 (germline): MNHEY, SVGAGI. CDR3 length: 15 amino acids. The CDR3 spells CASSYSRRGQGGYTF. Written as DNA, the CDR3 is TGTGCCAGCAGTTACTCGCGAAGGGGGCAAGGTGGCTACACCTTC.

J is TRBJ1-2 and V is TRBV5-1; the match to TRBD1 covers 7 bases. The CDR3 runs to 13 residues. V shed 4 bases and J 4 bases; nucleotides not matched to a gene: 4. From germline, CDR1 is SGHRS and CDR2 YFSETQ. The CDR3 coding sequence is TGCGCCAGCAGCCCCGGGACAGCCTATGGCTACACCTTC. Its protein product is CASSPGTAYGYTF.

CDR3 protein: CASSPFSGSVNTQYF. DNA of the CDR3: TGTGCCAGTAGCCCCTTCAGCGGGAGCGTGAATACGCAGTATTTT. The chain links TRBV19 to TRBJ2-3; 8 bases agree with TRBD2. V was pared by 6 bases and J by 7 bases, with 12 bases of the junction left unmatched. CDR3 length equals 15 residues. Germline V CDR1 and CDR2: LNHDA, SQIVND (reference sequence). Supplemented by reference TRBV19 and TRBJ2-3, the full variable domain reads DGGITQSPKYLFRKEGQNVTLSCEQNLNHDAMYWYRQDPGQGLRLIYYSQIVNDFQKGDIAEGYSVSREKKESFPLTVTSAQKNPTAFYLCASSPFSGSVNTQYFGPGTRLTVL.

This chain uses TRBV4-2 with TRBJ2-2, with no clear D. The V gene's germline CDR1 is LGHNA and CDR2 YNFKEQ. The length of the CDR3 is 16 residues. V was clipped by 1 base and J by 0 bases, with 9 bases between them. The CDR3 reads CASSQVAVTNTGELFF. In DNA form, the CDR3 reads TGTGCCAGCAGCCAAGTTGCGGTTACGAACACCGGGGAGCTGTTTTTT.

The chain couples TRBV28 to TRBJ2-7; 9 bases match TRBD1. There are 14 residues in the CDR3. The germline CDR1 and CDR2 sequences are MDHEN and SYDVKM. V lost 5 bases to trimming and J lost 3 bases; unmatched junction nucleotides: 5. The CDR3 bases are TGTGCCAGCAGTCTCTTGACAGGGGGCTACGAGCAGTACTTC. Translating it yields CASSLLTGGYEQYF.

The CDR3 DNA reads TGTGCCAGCAGCCCAGGGAAATATCTACAGGGTGAGCAGTTCTTC. Translating gives CASSPGKYLQGEQFF. The chain recombines TRBV7-2 with TRBJ2-1, with D perhaps matching TRBD1 (6 bases). This CDR3 region has 15 residues. Trimming stripped 5 bases from V and 9 bases from J, with 20 bases between. CDR1 and CDR2 (germline): SGHTA, FQGNSA.

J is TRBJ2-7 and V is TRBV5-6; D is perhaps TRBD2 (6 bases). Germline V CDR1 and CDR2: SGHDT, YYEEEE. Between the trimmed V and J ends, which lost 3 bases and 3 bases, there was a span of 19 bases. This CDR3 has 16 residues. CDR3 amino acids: CASSYAEGLLIYEQYF. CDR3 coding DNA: TGTGCCAGCAGCTACGCGGAGGGATTGCTAATCTACGAGCAGTACTTC.

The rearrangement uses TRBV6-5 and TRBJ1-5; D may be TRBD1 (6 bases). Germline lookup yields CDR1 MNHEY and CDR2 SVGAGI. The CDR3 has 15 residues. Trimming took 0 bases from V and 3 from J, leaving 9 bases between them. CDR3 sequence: CASSYSGHLNQPQHF. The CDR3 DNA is TGTGCCAGCAGTTACTCGGGACACCTCAATCAGCCCCAGCATTTT.

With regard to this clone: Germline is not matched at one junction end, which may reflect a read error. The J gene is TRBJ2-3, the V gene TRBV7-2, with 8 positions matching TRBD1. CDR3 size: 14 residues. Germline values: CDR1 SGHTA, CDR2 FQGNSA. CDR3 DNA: TGTGCCAGCAGCTTAGGACAGGGGACAGATAAGCAGTATTTT. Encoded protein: CASSLGQGTDKQYF.

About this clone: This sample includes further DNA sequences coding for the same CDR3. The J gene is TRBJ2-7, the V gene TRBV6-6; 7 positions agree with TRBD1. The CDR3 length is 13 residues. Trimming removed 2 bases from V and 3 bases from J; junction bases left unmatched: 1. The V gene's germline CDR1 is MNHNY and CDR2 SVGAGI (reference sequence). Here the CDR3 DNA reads TGTGCCAGCAGTTACGACAGGGACTACGAGCAGTACTTC. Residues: CASSYDRDYEQYF.

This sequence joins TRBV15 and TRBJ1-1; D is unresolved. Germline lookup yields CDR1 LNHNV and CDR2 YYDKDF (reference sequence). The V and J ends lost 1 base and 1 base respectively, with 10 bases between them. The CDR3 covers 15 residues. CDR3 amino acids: CATSRAGEANTEAFF. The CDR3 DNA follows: TGTGCCACCAGCAGAGCCGGGGAGGCGAACACTGAAGCTTTCTTT.

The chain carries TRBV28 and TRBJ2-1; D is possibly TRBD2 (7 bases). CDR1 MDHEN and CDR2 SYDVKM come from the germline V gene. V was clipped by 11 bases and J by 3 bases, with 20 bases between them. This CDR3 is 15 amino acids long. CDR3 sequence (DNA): TGTGCCGCTCAAAGCGCGGGGGCGGGCTACAATGAGCAGTTCTTC. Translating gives CAAQSAGAGYNEQFF.

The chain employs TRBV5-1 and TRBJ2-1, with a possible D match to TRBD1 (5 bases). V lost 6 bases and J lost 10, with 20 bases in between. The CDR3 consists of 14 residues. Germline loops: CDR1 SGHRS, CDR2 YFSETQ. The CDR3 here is CASTNEKVGVEQFF. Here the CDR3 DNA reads TGCGCCAGCACCAACGAAAAGGTAGGGGTGGAGCAGTTCTTC. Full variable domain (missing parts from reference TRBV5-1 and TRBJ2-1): KAGVTQTPRYLIKTRGQQVTLSCSPISGHRSVSWYQQTPGQGLQFLFEYFSETQRNKGNFPGRFSGRQFSNSRSEMNVSTLELGDSALYLCASTNEKVGVEQFFGPGTRLTVL.

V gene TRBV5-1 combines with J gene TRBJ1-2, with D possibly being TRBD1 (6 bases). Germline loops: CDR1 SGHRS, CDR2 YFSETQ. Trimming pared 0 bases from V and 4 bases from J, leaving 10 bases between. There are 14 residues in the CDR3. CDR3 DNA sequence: TGCGCCAGCAGCTTGGGGGGGGGCCTCTATGGCTACACCTTC. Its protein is CASSLGGGLYGYTF.